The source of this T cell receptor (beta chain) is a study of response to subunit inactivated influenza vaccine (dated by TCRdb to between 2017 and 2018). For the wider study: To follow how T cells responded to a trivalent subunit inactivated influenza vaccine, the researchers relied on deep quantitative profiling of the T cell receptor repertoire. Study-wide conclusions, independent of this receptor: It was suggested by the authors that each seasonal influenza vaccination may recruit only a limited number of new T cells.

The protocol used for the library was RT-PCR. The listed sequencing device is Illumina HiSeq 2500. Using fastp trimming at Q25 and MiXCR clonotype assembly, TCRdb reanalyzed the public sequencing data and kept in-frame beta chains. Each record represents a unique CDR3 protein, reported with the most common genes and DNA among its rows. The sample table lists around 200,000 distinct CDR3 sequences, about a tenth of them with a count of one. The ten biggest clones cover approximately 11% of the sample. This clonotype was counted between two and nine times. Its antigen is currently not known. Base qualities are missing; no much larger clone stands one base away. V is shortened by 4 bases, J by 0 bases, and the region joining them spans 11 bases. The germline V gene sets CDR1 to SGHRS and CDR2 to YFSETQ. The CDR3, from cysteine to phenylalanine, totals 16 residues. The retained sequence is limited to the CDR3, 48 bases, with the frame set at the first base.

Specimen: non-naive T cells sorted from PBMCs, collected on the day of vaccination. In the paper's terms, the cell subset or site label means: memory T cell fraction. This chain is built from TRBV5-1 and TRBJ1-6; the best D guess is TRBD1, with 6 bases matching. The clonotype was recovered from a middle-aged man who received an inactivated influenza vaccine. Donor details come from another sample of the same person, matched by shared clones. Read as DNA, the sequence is TGCGCCAGCAGCCGGGACATGTTCTCCTATAATTCACCCCTCCACTTT. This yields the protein CASSRDMFSYNSPLHF.